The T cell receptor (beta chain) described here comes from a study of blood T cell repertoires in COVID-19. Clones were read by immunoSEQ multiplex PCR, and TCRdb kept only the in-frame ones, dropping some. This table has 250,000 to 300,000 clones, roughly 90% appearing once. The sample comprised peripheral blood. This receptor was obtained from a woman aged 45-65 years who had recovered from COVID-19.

Here the CDR3 reads CASSIPADRIYGYTF. DNA of the CDR3: TGTGCCAGTAGTATACCGGCGGACAGGATCTATGGCTACACCTTC. The rearrangement joins TRBV19 to TRBJ1-2; 7 positions agree with TRBD1. Per the germline V gene, CDR1 is LNHDA and CDR2 is SQIVND (reference sequence). Trimming removed 2 bases from V and 4 bases from J; junction bases left unmatched: 7. The CDR3 is made up of 15 amino acids.